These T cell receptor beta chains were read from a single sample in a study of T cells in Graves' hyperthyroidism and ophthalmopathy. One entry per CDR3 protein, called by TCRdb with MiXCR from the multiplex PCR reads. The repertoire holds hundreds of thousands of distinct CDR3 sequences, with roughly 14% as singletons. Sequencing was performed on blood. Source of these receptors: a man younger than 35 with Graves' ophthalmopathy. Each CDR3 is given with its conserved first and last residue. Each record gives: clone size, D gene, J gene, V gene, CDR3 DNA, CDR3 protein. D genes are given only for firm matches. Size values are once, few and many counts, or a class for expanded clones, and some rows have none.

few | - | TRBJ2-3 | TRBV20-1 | TGCAGTGTCACCAAGCAAGGGGTTGATACGCAGTATTTT | CSVTKQGVDTQYF
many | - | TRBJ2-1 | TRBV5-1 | TGCGCCAGCAGCTTTAACAGCGGCCAAACTGTGGCCCCCCGAAATGAGCAGTTCTTC | CASSFNSGQTVAPRNEQFF
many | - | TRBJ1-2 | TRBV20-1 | TGCAGTGCTACTACAATGGCGTTTAACTATGGCTACACCTTC | CSATTMAFNYGYTF
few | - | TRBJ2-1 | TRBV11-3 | TGTACCAGCAGCCTGACGGGGGCCGATGAGCAGTTCTTC | CTSSLTGADEQFF
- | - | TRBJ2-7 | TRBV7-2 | TGTGCCAGCAGCTTAGAGGCGGATGGTGCCTACGAGCAGTACTTC | CASSLEADGAYEQYF
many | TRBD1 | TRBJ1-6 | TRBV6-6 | TGTGCCAGCAGTTACTCGGGACAGGGGGCTGCTAATTCACCCCTCCACTTT | CASSYSGQGAANSPLHF
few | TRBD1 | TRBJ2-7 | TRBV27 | TGTGCCAGTGTGCCCCGGACAGGGACCCACGAGCAGTACTTC | CASVPRTGTHEQYF
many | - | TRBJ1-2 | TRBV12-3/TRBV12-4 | TGTGCCAGCAGTTTAGATAAGGGTGGCTACACCTTC | CASSLDKGGYTF
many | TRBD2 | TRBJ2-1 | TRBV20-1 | TGCAGTGCCATACGTAGCGGGGGGGCCGACCATGAGCAGTTCTTC | CSAIRSGGADHEQFF
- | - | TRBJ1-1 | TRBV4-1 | TGCGCCAGCAGCCAAGGGTGGGCGATGAACACTGAAGCTTTCTTT | CASSQGWAMNTEAFF
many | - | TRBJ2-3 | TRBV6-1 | TGTGCCAGCCAGGCGGTCATTGATACGCAGTATTTT | CASQAVIDTQYF
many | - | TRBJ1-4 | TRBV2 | TGTGCCAGCAGTGAATGGGCCACAACTAATGAAAAACTGTTTTTT | CASSEWATTNEKLFF
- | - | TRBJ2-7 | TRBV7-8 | TGTGCCAGCAGCTTAGTGTTAGAGCAGTACTTC | CASSLVLEQYF
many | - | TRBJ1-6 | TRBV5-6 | TGTGCCAGCAGGACCTGGGCCTATAATTCACCCCTCCACTTT | CASRTWAYNSPLHF
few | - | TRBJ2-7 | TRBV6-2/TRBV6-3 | TGTGCCAGCAGCCCCACCGGATGGCTAGGGCAGTACTTC | CASSPTGWLGQYF
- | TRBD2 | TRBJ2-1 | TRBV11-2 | TGTGCCAGCAGCGTGACTAGCGGGGGGCGGGATGAGCAGTTCTTC | CASSVTSGGRDEQFF
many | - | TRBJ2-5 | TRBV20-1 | TGCAGTGCCCCGGGGACGGCTCAAGAGACCCAGTACTTC | CSAPGTAQETQYF
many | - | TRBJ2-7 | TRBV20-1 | TGCAGTGCTAGCGGGAGTGGGTACGAGCAGTACTTC | CSASGSGYEQYF
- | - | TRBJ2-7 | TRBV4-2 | TGTGCCAGCAGCCTGAGGACGGACTCCTACGAGCAGTACTTC | CASSLRTDSYEQYF
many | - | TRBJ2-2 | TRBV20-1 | TGCAGTGCTAGGACTGGAACGAACACCGGGGAGCTGTTTTTT | CSARTGTNTGELFF